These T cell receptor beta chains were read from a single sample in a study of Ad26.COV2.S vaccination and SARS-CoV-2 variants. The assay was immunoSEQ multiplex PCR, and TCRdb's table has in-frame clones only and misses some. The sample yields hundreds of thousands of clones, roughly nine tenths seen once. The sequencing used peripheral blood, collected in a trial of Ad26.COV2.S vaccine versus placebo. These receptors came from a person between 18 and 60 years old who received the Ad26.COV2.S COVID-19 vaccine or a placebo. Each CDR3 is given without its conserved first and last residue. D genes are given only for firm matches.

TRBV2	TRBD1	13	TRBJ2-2	ASRVVSGGFGELF
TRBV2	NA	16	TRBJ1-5	ASSEAGIDYYSNQPQH
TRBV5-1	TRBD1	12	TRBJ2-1	ASRGTGPYNEQF
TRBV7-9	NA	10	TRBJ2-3	ASGQNTDTQY
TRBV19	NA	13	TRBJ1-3	ASSYRALSGNTIY
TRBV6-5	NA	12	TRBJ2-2	ASSTSANTGELF
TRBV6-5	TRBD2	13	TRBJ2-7	ASSLSGGVSYEQY
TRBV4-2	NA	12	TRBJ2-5	ASSQGVGPETQY
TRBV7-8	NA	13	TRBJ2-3	ASSLDQPSTDTQY
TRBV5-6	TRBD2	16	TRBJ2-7	ASSLETSGIVLSYEQY